The 15 T cell receptor beta chains below come from one sample, sequenced in a study of shared clonotypes between healthy human individuals. Assay used: immunoSEQ multiplex PCR; TCRdb lists only in-frame clones, some missing. In the table there are roughly 220,000 clones, approximately 65% of which are singletons. What was sequenced was memory CD4+ T cells sorted from blood. Noted subset: CD45RA-negative fraction. The receptors come from a man younger than 40 in good health.

The chain combines TRBV30 with TRBJ2-1, with D possibly being TRBD2 (5 bases). The CDR3 length is 15 residues. Germline V gene sequence: CDR1 GTSNPN, CDR2 SVGIG (reference sequence). Trimming left V 6 bases short and J 2 bases short, with 17 bases between. In DNA, the CDR3 is TGTGCCTGTTTCTTTGGACTCGGTACCTACAATGAGCAGTTCTTC. Translation gives CACFFGLGTYNEQFF.

V and J are TRBV7-2 and TRBJ1-1; D is possibly TRBD1 (5 bases). The germline V and J ends were trimmed by 3 bases and 8 bases, with 10 bases remaining between them. Germline V gene data show CDR1 as SGHTA and CDR2 as FQGNSA. The CDR3 has 12 amino acids. In nucleotides, the CDR3 is TGTGCCAGCAGCTTCAGGGTTGCGGAAGCTTTCTTT. Its translation: CASSFRVAEAFF.

This sequence joins TRBV18 and TRBJ2-5, with 9 bases matching TRBD1. The ends lost 6 bases at V and 3 bases at J; junction bases unmatched: 5. Germline V lookup: CDR1 KGHSH, CDR2 LQKENI. The CDR3 is 14 residues long. The CDR3 sequence is CASSHRDREETQYF. The DNA of the CDR3 is TGTGCCAGCTCTCACCGGGACAGGGAAGAGACCCAGTACTTC.

This rearrangement joins TRBV2 to TRBJ2-7, with D possibly being TRBD2 (6 bases). Per the germline V gene, CDR1 is SNHLY and CDR2 is FYNNEI. CDR3 length equals 15 residues. V was clipped by 7 bases and J by 6 bases, with 22 bases between them. The CDR3 DNA reads TGTGCCAGCATACCCACCGGGACTCGCTCGGTCGAGCAGTACTTC. The encoded protein is CASIPTGTRSVEQYF.

The rearrangement links TRBV11-2 to TRBJ2-7; TRBD1 matches at 8 bases. The CDR3 is made up of 15 amino acids. V was clipped by 1 base and J by 4 bases; unmatched bases: 6. CDR1 SGHAT and CDR2 FQNNGV come from the germline V gene. The DNA for the CDR3 is TGTGCCAGCAGCTTAGGACAGGGGAGGCAGTACGAGCAGTACTTC. It translates to CASSLGQGRQYEQYF.

This sequence joins TRBV14 and TRBJ2-5, with 8 bases that match TRBD1. Trimming cost V 4 bases and J 5 bases; bases outside gene matches: 6. The CDR3 consists of 14 residues. In germline, CDR1 is SGHDN, CDR2 FVKESK. Here the CDR3 DNA reads TGTGCCAGCAGCCCCTGGACAGGGAAGGAGACCCAGTACTTC. It is translated as CASSPWTGKETQYF.

The rearrangement links TRBV18 to TRBJ2-6; unclear D gene. CDR1 and CDR2 from the germline V gene are KGHSH and LQKENI. CDR3 size: 17 residues. Trimming shortened V by 3 bases and J by 0 bases, and 12 bases separated the two germline ends. CDR3 DNA sequence: TGTGCCAGCTCACCGGTTACGGCCGGCTCTGGGGCCAACGTCCTGACTTTC. This encodes CASSPVTAGSGANVLTF.

The J gene is TRBJ2-7, the V gene TRBV11-2; unclear D gene. Germline V gene sequence: CDR1 SGHAT, CDR2 FQNNGV. The CDR3 is 14 amino acids. The V end was cut by 3 bases, the J end by 3 bases, with 12 bases between. CDR3 in amino acids: CASSFVGRLYEQYF. The CDR3 bases are TGTGCCAGCAGCTTCGTAGGAAGACTCTACGAGCAGTACTTC.

This chain uses TRBV10-2 with TRBJ1-2, with D possibly matching TRBD1 (6 bases). The CDR3 runs 16 residues. Germline assignment: CDR1 WSHSY and CDR2 SAAADI. V was trimmed by 10 bases and J by 4 bases, leaving 25 bases between them. CDR3 protein: CAIGPGAASRTYGYTF. The CDR3 nucleotides are TGCGCCATCGGCCCGGGGGCAGCCTCCAGGACCTATGGCTACACCTTC.

This clone was detected ten times or more. This CDR3 is also generated by other DNA sequences in the sample. The J gene is TRBJ2-3, the V gene TRBV18; D remains ambiguous. There are 12 residues in the CDR3. CDR1 is KGHSH and CDR2 is LQKENI in the germline V gene. V was shortened by 6 bases and J by 0 bases, with 4 bases between the two germline ends. CDR3 region: CASSLSTDTQYF. The CDR3 coding sequence is TGTGCCAGCTCCCTTAGCACAGATACGCAGTATTTT.

This chain connects TRBV2 to TRBJ2-5, with D possibly matching TRBD2 (5 bases). This CDR3 is built from 12 residues. Trimming pared 7 bases from V and 6 bases from J, leaving 12 bases between. Germline V CDR1 and CDR2: SNHLY, FYNNEI. CDR3 region: CASTPSGKTQYF. The CDR3 nucleotides are TGTGCCAGCACCCCTTCGGGGAAGACCCAGTACTTC. Full variable domain (missing parts from reference TRBV2 and TRBJ2-5): EPEVTQTPSHQVTQMGQEVILRCVPISNHLYFYWYRQILGQKVEFLVSFYNNEISEKSEIFDDQFSVERPDGSNFTLKIRSTKLEDSAMYFCASTPSGKTQYFGPGTRLLVL.

J is TRBJ2-7 and V is TRBV5-6, with D perhaps matching TRBD1 (5 bases). This CDR3 is built from 17 residues. Germline CDR1 SGHDT, CDR2 YYEEEE. V was clipped by 4 bases and J by 3 bases, with 23 bases between them. CDR3 protein: CASSLYYRNSYNYEQYF. CDR3 bases: TGTGCCAGCAGCCTTTACTACAGGAACTCGTACAACTACGAGCAGTACTTC.

V is TRBV19 and J is TRBJ2-7; TRBD2 matches at 7 bases. Trimming took 6 bases from V and 4 from J; bases not matched to a gene: 6. The CDR3 totals 13 residues. CDR1 and CDR2 (germline): LNHDA, SQIVND (reference sequence). Written as DNA, the CDR3 is TGTGCCAGTAGCGCAGGGAGGGAATACGAGCAGTACTTC. Amino acids: CASSAGREYEQYF.

This clone occurred a few times. V and J are TRBV10-3 and TRBJ2-3; TRBD2 aligns across 13 bases. V was pared by 10 bases and J by 4 bases, with 8 bases of the junction left unmatched. The germline CDR1 and CDR2 sequences are ENHRY and SYGVKD. The CDR3 extends over 15 amino acids. The CDR3 region is CATTLAGGPPDTQYF. CDR3 DNA sequence: TGTGCCACCACACTAGCGGGAGGGCCCCCAGATACGCAGTATTTT.

The V call is TRBV28, the J call TRBJ1-3, with TRBD1 matching over 9 bases. The V gene's germline CDR1 is MDHEN and CDR2 SYDVKM. Trimming at V came to 5 bases and at J to 4 bases, leaving 12 bases not matched to a gene. This CDR3 contains 17 residues. CDR3 region: CASSPIDGTGLGNTIYF. The DNA of the CDR3 is TGTGCCAGCAGTCCTATTGATGGGACAGGGCTAGGAAACACCATATATTTT.